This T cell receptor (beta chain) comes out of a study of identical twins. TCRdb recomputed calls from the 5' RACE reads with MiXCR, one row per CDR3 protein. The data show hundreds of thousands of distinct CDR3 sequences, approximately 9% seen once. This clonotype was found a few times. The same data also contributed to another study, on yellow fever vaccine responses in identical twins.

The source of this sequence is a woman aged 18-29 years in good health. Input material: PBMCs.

The chain's CDR3 is CAISDELGRRNTGELFF. CDR3 nucleotide sequence: TGTGCCATCAGTGATGAGCTGGGACGCAGAAACACCGGGGAGCTGTTTTTT. This rearrangement joins TRBV10-3 to TRBJ2-2; the D gene could be TRBD1 or TRBD2 (5 bases each). The CDR3 consists of 17 residues. The germline V gene encodes CDR1 ENHRY and CDR2 SYGVKD. V lost 3 bases and J lost 2, with 16 bases in between.